These 26 T cell receptor beta chains share one sample of origin, sequenced in a study of T cell responses to AZD1222 COVID-19 vaccine. The repertoire was sequenced with immunoSEQ multiplex PCR; TCRdb's copy has only in-frame clones and lacks some. The repertoire includes about 120,000 clones, about 94% of them detected once, and about 3.1% sits in the top ten. Sequencing was performed on peripheral blood, taken 28 days after the second AZD1222 dose. All receptors derive from an adult who received the AZD1222 COVID-19 vaccine.

This chain links TRBV7-2 with TRBJ1-1; 7 positions agree with TRBD1. This CDR3 spans 18 amino acids. The junction had 11 bases not matched to a gene; V was cut back by 1 base and J by 0 bases. The germline CDR1 and CDR2 sequences are SGHTA and FQGNSA. The CDR3 loop reads CASSLVSIWGQMNTEAFF. CDR3 nucleotide sequence: TGTGCCAGCAGCTTAGTTTCAATTTGGGGACAGATGAACACTGAAGCTTTCTTT.

The chain has TRBV11-2 and TRBJ1-1; D gene unclear. This CDR3 contains 14 residues. Germline assignment: CDR1 SGHAT and CDR2 FQNNGV. V lost 5 bases and J 3 bases, leaving 13 bases between the germline ends. CDR3 region: CASSKEGGDTEAFF. The CDR3, as DNA: TGTGCCAGCAGCAAAGAAGGCGGGGACACTGAAGCTTTCTTT.

V usage is TRBV11-2 and J usage is TRBJ1-3; the D gene is possibly TRBD1 (5 bases). Trimming cost V 5 bases and J 3 bases, with 20 bases left between them. Germline V lookup: CDR1 SGHAT, CDR2 FQNNGV. The CDR3 is 17 residues long. The CDR3 protein is CASSPPGPLGSGNTIYF. CDR3 in DNA: TGTGCCAGCAGCCCCCCGGGGCCTCTTGGGAGTGGAAACACCATATATTTT.

The chain uses TRBV18 and TRBJ1-5; D remains unclear. V was cut by 5 bases and J by 4 bases, with 9 bases left in between. The CDR3 length is 13 residues. The V gene's germline CDR1 is KGHSH and CDR2 LQKENI. The CDR3 here is CASSNGENQPQHF. Here the CDR3 DNA reads TGTGCCAGCTCAAACGGGGAGAATCAGCCCCAGCATTTT.

The gene calls are TRBV11-2 and TRBJ1-1; a weak D match, TRBD1 (6 bases). Germline values: CDR1 SGHAT, CDR2 FQNNGV. The length of the CDR3 is 14 residues. The V end lost 1 base, the J end lost 6 bases, and 12 bases lay between the germline ends. This CDR3 reads CASSLAGRGAEAFF. The CDR3 DNA reads as TGTGCCAGCAGCTTAGCTGGCAGGGGAGCTGAAGCTTTCTTT.

The chain employs TRBV5-1 and TRBJ1-2, with D maybe TRBD1 (5 bases). This CDR3 spans 13 amino acids. Looked up from germline, CDR1 is SGHRS and CDR2 is YFSETQ. V was cut by 1 base and J by 8 bases, with 12 bases left in between. CDR3 DNA sequence: TGCGCCAGCAGCTTGACTGGGGCAGCCGGCTACACCTTC. It is translated as CASSLTGAAGYTF. The full variable domain, rest sourced from reference TRBV5-1 and TRBJ1-2, is KAGVTQTPRYLIKTRGQQVTLSCSPISGHRSVSWYQQTPGQGLQFLFEYFSETQRNKGNFPGRFSGRQFSNSRSEMNVSTLELGDSALYLCASSLTGAAGYTFGSGTRLTVV.

This clone was seen just once. The J gene is TRBJ2-1, the V gene TRBV5-4, with 8 positions matching TRBD2. J was trimmed by 5 bases and V by 7 bases; bases with no gene match: 2. Germline V CDR1 and CDR2: SGHNT, YYREEE (reference sequence). CDR3 size: 12 residues. This CDR3 reads CASGTRDNEQFF. CDR3 DNA: TGTGCCAGCGGGACTAGGGACAATGAGCAGTTCTTC.

The rearrangement links TRBV4-1 to TRBJ1-1; possible D gene TRBD1, 5 bases. Germline-derived CDR1 and CDR2 are MGHRA and YSYEKL. This CDR3 is 12 amino acids long. V lost 6 bases and J lost 3, with 8 bases in between. CDR3 loop: CASRAGYTEAFF. CDR3 nucleotides: TGCGCCAGCAGGGCAGGGTACACTGAAGCTTTCTTT.

The chain links TRBV19 to TRBJ1-2, with 9 bases matching TRBD1. The V gene's germline CDR1 is LNHDA and CDR2 SQIVND (reference sequence). CDR3 size: 15 residues. V dropped 6 bases and J dropped 4; count of bases not matched to a gene: 9. The CDR3 coding sequence is TGTGCCAGTAGCAACCAACAGGGGGCTTCCTATGGCTACACCTTC. This codes for CASSNQQGASYGYTF.

CDR3 DNA: TGTGCCAGCAGCCCCCAGACAAGAATTGGAAACACCATATATTTT. It translates to CASSPQTRIGNTIYF. V and J are TRBV9 and TRBJ1-3; D remains unclear. Per the germline V gene, CDR1 is SGDLS and CDR2 is YYNGEE. The V gene lost 4 bases and the J gene lost 3 bases, with 14 bases spanning the gap. This CDR3 has 15 residues.

This sequence joins TRBV10-3 and TRBJ1-1, with TRBD1 identical over 10 bases. The CDR3 is made up of 16 amino acids. The germline CDR1 and CDR2 sequences are ENHRY and SYGVKD. J was trimmed by 5 bases and V by 4 bases; bases with no gene match: 10. The CDR3: CAISAARGQGTTEAFF. For the CDR3, the DNA is TGTGCCATCAGTGCGGCGAGGGGACAGGGGACTACTGAAGCTTTCTTT.

The chain employs TRBV6-1 and TRBJ1-3; no firm D call. Germline CDR1 reads MNHNS; CDR2 reads SASEGT. The V end lost 3 bases, the J end lost 3 bases, and 12 bases lay between the germline ends. The CDR3 is made up of 15 amino acids. The CDR3 sequence is CASSEMGVVGNTIYF. The DNA for the CDR3 is TGTGCCAGCAGTGAGATGGGAGTGGTTGGAAACACCATATATTTT.

This chain connects TRBV3-1 (or the pseudogene TRBV3-2) to TRBJ2-7; D remains ambiguous. CDR1 is LGHDT and CDR2 is YNNKEL in the germline V gene (reference sequence). V was clipped by 5 bases and J by 2 bases, with 13 bases between them. The CDR3 has 14 residues. The CDR3: CASSSRTVAYEQYF. The CDR3 DNA reads TGTGCCAGCAGCTCAAGGACGGTGGCCTACGAGCAGTACTTC.

This rearrangement joins TRBV21-1 to TRBJ2-6. TRBV21-1 is designated a pseudogene. The CDR3 runs to 15 residues. The CDR3 sequence is CASSWGISGANVLTF. CDR3 in DNA: TGTGCCAGCAGCTGGGGGATCTCTGGGGCCAACGTCCTGACTTTC.

The chain recombines TRBV5-1 with TRBJ2-2; 10 positions agree with TRBD2. Germline lookup yields CDR1 SGHRS and CDR2 YFSETQ. The CDR3 length is 16 residues. After removal of 4 bases from V and 2 bases from J, the junction contained 5 bases not matched to a gene. The CDR3 DNA is TGCGCCAGCAGCCCCGGACTAGCGGATAACACCGGGGAGCTGTTTTTT. The encoded protein is CASSPGLADNTGELFF.

In this sample, this clone turned up once. The chain joins TRBV19 to TRBJ2-5; a weak D match, TRBD2 (6 bases). Germline V CDR1 and CDR2: LNHDA, SQIVND (reference sequence). Between the trimmed V and J ends, which lost 3 bases and 7 bases, there was a span of 21 bases. CDR3 length equals 16 residues. DNA for the CDR3: TGTGCCAGTAGTATTACGTGGCAGACGGGAGCTGGGACCCAGTACTTC. It translates to CASSITWQTGAGTQYF.

CDR3 sequence reads: CASSRAPFGGNEQFF. CDR3 nucleotide sequence: TGCGCCAGCAGCAGAGCGCCCTTCGGGGGCAATGAGCAGTTCTTC. The genes are TRBV5-1 and TRBJ2-1; D perhaps matches TRBD2 (6 bases). V shed 4 bases and J shed 6 bases, with 17 bases lying between them. Germline CDR1 is SGHRS and CDR2 is YFSETQ. There are 15 residues in the CDR3.

V usage is TRBV28 and J usage is TRBJ2-1; D tentatively fits TRBD1 or TRBD2 (5 bases each). Germline CDR1 is MDHEN and CDR2 is SYDVKM. V was clipped by 3 bases and J by 9 bases, with 18 bases between them. The CDR3 totals 15 residues. In nucleotides, the CDR3 is TGTGCCAGCAGTTTGCAGGGAGCCCCCTGGGGTGAGCAGTTCTTC. Residues: CASSLQGAPWGEQFF.

This chain joins TRBV15 and TRBJ2-7; D unresolved. The V gene's germline CDR1 is LNHNV and CDR2 YYDKDF (reference sequence). This CDR3 is built from 16 residues. V dropped 3 bases and J dropped 6 bases, with 21 bases sitting between them. The chain's CDR3 is CATSSPANLGYAEQYF. DNA for the CDR3: TGTGCCACCAGCAGCCCTGCCAACTTAGGATATGCCGAGCAGTACTTC.

The chain recombines TRBV5-1 with TRBJ1-4; TRBD1 matches at 11 bases. The CDR3 contains 16 residues. Germline-derived CDR1 and CDR2 are SGHRS and YFSETQ. Unmatched junction bases numbered 8, after V lost 2 bases and J lost 8 bases. CDR3 in DNA: TGCGCCAGCAGCTTCAGCCTGGGACAGGGGGAGGAAAAACTGTTTTTT. This translates into CASSFSLGQGEEKLFF.

The chain employs TRBV4-1 and TRBJ1-5; D not resolved. The CDR3 spans 17 residues. Per the germline V gene, CDR1 is MGHRA and CDR2 is YSYEKL. The V end was cut by 4 bases, the J end by 4 bases, with 20 bases between. In DNA form, the CDR3 reads TGCGCCAGCAGCCTGAGACTGGGCGGGCGGGAAAATCAGCCCCAGCATTTT. Its translation: CASSLRLGGRENQPQHF.

The CDR3 DNA is TGTGCCCCCGAACCCCCTAGCGGGAGCGTATCCGGGGAGCTGTTTTTT. Translating gives CAPEPPSGSVSGELFF. The rearrangement uses TRBV2 and TRBJ2-2; 10 positions match TRBD2. The CDR3 runs 16 residues. V shed 11 bases, J shed 6 bases, and the junction held 15 bases outside the gene matches. Germline values: CDR1 SNHLY, CDR2 FYNNEI.

This clone was observed once. The J gene is TRBJ2-7, the V gene TRBV5-4; TRBD2 might be the D (5 bases). Germline V gene data show CDR1 as SGHNT and CDR2 as YYREEE (reference sequence). This CDR3 has 15 amino acids. V lost 0 bases to trimming and J lost 6 bases, with 16 bases between them. The CDR3 nucleotides are TGTGCCAGCAGCTTGGCTACGGGATGGAAAGGCGAGCAGTACTTC. Translation gives CASSLATGWKGEQYF.

The chain combines TRBV2 with TRBJ2-6; D is ambiguous. Germline V lookup: CDR1 SNHLY, CDR2 FYNNEI. This CDR3 is 16 amino acids long. Trimming pared 6 bases from V and 3 bases from J, leaving 15 bases between. The CDR3 DNA follows: TGTGCCAGCAGCGGAGCAGGCGGCTTTGGGGCCAACGTCCTGACTTTC. Translated, it gives CASSGAGGFGANVLTF. The complete variable domain, with remaining parts taken from reference TRBV2 and TRBJ2-6, reads EPEVTQTPSHQVTQMGQEVILRCVPISNHLYFYWYRQILGQKVEFLVSFYNNEISEKSEIFDDQFSVERPDGSNFTLKIRSTKLEDSAMYFCASSGAGGFGANVLTFGAGSRLTVL.

V usage is TRBV4-1 and J usage is TRBJ1-1, with D unclear. The CDR3 spans 15 residues. V was shortened by 1 base and J by 0 bases, with 9 bases between the two germline ends. Per the germline V gene, CDR1 is MGHRA and CDR2 is YSYEKL. CDR3 DNA sequence: TGCGCCAGCAGCCAAGCAGGATCCCTGAACACTGAAGCTTTCTTT. It translates to CASSQAGSLNTEAFF.

The chain is built from TRBV18 and TRBJ1-5, with 10 bases that match TRBD1. CDR1 and CDR2 (germline): KGHSH, LQKENI. Trimming took 5 bases from V and 5 from J; bases not matched to a gene: 6. The CDR3 spans 15 residues. This CDR3 reads CASSSTGTGDQPQHF. The CDR3 DNA reads as TGTGCCAGCTCATCTACCGGGACAGGGGATCAGCCCCAGCATTTT.